These 9 T cell receptor beta chains share one sample of origin, sequenced in a study of shared clonotypes between healthy human individuals. The data were produced by immunoSEQ multiplex PCR, yet TCRdb's version contains in-frame clones alone and is incomplete. This table holds over a million clones, 75% to 85% found once. Material: memory CD4+ T cells from PBMCs. Subset given: CD45RA-negative fraction. All receptors derive from a man between 18 and 35 years old in good health. Some clones in this sample may be carry-over from other donors' samples.

The chain is built from TRBV27 and TRBJ2-2, with D possibly matching TRBD2 (5 bases). Germline loops: CDR1 MNHEY, CDR2 SMNVEV (reference sequence). The V and J ends lost 5 bases and 4 bases respectively, with 11 bases between them. CDR3 length: 14 amino acids. The CDR3 sequence is CASSPRSGTGELFF. CDR3 nucleotides: TGTGCCAGCAGTCCGAGAAGCGGCACCGGGGAGCTGTTTTTT.

V is TRBV5-6 and J is TRBJ1-2; the D is unclear. Trimming pared 5 bases from V and 6 bases from J, leaving 17 bases between. The CDR3 contains 14 residues. Germline V gene data show CDR1 as SGHDT and CDR2 as YYEEEE. Here the CDR3 reads CASRPAAQIHGYTF. CDR3 DNA sequence: TGTGCCAGCAGACCAGCGGCACAGATCCATGGCTACACCTTC.

The count of this clone is one. The rearrangement joins TRBV6-5 to TRBJ2-4, with TRBD2 as a possible D gene (5 bases). Trimming removed 8 bases from V and 1 base from J, with 12 bases in between. The length of the CDR3 is 14 residues. CDR1 and CDR2 (germline): MNHEY, SVGAGI. This CDR3 is CASEGKGAKNIQYF. In DNA form, the CDR3 reads TGTGCCAGCGAGGGTAAAGGCGCCAAAAACATTCAGTACTTC.

The DNA for the CDR3 is TGCGCCAGCAGTTTGCAGGGGGACGAAGAGACCCAGTACTTC. Translated: CASSLQGDEETQYF. The gene calls are TRBV5-1 and TRBJ2-5, with 7 bases lining up with TRBD1. V lost 5 bases to trimming and J lost 3 bases; unmatched junction nucleotides: 7. Per the germline V gene, CDR1 is SGHRS and CDR2 is YFSETQ. The CDR3 has 14 residues.

This chain uses TRBV7-2 with TRBJ2-7; D unresolved. Germline CDR1 and CDR2: SGHTA and FQGNSA. Trimming pared 3 bases from V and 3 bases from J, leaving 12 bases between. The CDR3 runs 14 residues. CDR3 coding DNA: TGTGCCAGCAGCTTCCGTAGGGCCAGCTACGAGCAGTACTTC. Translation gives CASSFRRASYEQYF.

This chain joins TRBV10-3 and TRBJ2-3, with 11 bases matching TRBD1. From germline, CDR1 is ENHRY and CDR2 SYGVKD. The CDR3 loop spans 16 amino acids. V dropped 4 bases and J dropped 3; count of bases not matched to a gene: 6. The chain's CDR3 is CAISVRDRGGTDTQYF. For the CDR3, the DNA is TGTGCCATCAGTGTTCGGGACAGGGGGGGAACAGATACGCAGTATTTT.

The chain recombines TRBV5-4 with TRBJ2-1, with D possibly matching TRBD1 (5 bases). Trimming cost V 0 bases and J 5 bases, with 9 bases left between them. CDR3 length: 14 amino acids. CDR1 and CDR2 (germline): SGHNT, YYREEE (reference sequence). The CDR3, as DNA: TGTGCCAGCAGCTTGGATCAGGGCAACAATGAGCAGTTCTTC. Amino acids: CASSLDQGNNEQFF.

The chain carries TRBV28 and TRBJ2-1; possible D gene TRBD2, 6 bases. CDR3 length equals 15 residues. Germline V lookup: CDR1 MDHEN, CDR2 SYDVKM. Trimming left V 6 bases short and J 5 bases short, with 17 bases between. In nucleotides, the CDR3 is TGTGCCAGCAGGAAAATGGGCGGGACCCACAATGAGCAGTTCTTC. Protein sequence: CASRKMGGTHNEQFF.

This rearrangement joins TRBV6-5 to TRBJ1-5, with TRBD1 matching over 7 bases. The CDR3 runs to 13 residues. J was trimmed by 6 bases and V by 2 bases; bases with no gene match: 1. Germline CDR1 reads MNHEY; CDR2 reads SVGAGI. The DNA of the CDR3 is TGTGCCAGCAGTTACGGGACAGCTCAGCCCCAGCATTTT. Amino acids: CASSYGTAQPQHF.